This TCR beta chain is from a study of blood T cell repertoires in COVID-19. The wider study: The samples span acute and convalescent COVID-19 from the United States, Italy and Spain. The cDNA or gDNA used as material had been derived from T cells, B-cell-depleted T cells, or PBMCs.

With 5 bases removed from V and 0 bases from J, the gap between germline ends came to 14 bases. CDR3 length equals 15 residues. Germline loops: CDR1 SEHNR, CDR2 FQNEAQ (reference sequence). Study processing details: Estimated nucleated cell counts came from reference gene primer amplification. The repertoire was sequenced with immunoSEQ multiplex PCR; TCRdb's copy has only in-frame clones and lacks some. V, J and clone size are those of that table, while D and trimming were read from the DNA. The repertoire holds 250,000 to 300,000 clones, about nine tenths seen once, with 0.94% in the top ten. Sequencing was done on a sample of peripheral blood. This chain joins TRBV7-9 and TRBJ2-7; D is perhaps TRBD2 (6 bases). The TCR sequence derives from a woman aged 40 to 50 who had recovered from COVID-19. The chain's CDR3 is CASSGPRGFSYEQYF. The CDR3 nucleotides are TGTGCCAGCAGCGGCCCCCGGGGGTTCTCCTACGAGCAGTACTTC.